Listed here are 27 T cell receptor beta chains from one sample, sequenced in a study of OX40 agonist ivuxolimab in advanced cancers. The data were produced by immunoSEQ multiplex PCR, yet TCRdb's version contains in-frame clones alone and is incomplete. The profile shows 98,000 or so clones, 94% of them singletons. The material sequenced was CD4+ or CD8+ T cells sorted from blood, taken in a trial of the OX40 agonist ivuxolimab. These receptors were taken from an adult with an advanced solid tumor such as melanoma, head and neck, liver or kidney cancer.

The chain uses TRBV11-3 and TRBJ2-3; 7 bases agree with TRBD2. The CDR3 sequence is 13 residues long. CDR1 and CDR2 from the germline V gene are SGHNT and YENEEA. With V trimmed by 4 bases and J by 6 bases, 4 bases remained unmatched. The CDR3 here is CASSYGTIDTQYF. The DNA of the CDR3 is TGTGCCAGCAGCTACGGGACTATTGATACGCAGTATTTT.

V gene TRBV20-1 combines with J gene TRBJ2-6, with a possible D match to TRBD2 (5 bases). Per the germline V gene, CDR1 is DFQATT and CDR2 is SNEGSKA (reference sequence). The CDR3 is 11 residues long. V lost 3 bases and J lost 19, with 16 bases in between. CDR3 loop: CSARETTLITF. As DNA, the CDR3 is TGCAGTGCTAGGGAGACTACCCTTATAACTTTC.

The CDR3 DNA follows: TGTGCCAGCAGCTTAGTGGGGTCGGCTAACTATGGCTACACCTTC. It yields the protein CASSLVGSANYGYTF. The chain uses TRBV7-2 and TRBJ1-2; D gene uncertain. There are 15 residues in the CDR3. Trimming left V 1 base short and J 0 bases short, with 9 bases between. Germline assignment: CDR1 SGHTA and CDR2 FQGNSA.

The V call is TRBV29-1, the J call TRBJ2-5; unclear D gene. V gave up 4 bases and J gave up 1 base, with 10 bases separating them. The CDR3 extends over 13 amino acids. Germline assignment: CDR1 SQVTM and CDR2 ANQGSEA. CDR3 loop: CSVVIPGQETQYF. The CDR3 nucleotides are TGCAGCGTTGTCATTCCAGGCCAAGAGACCCAGTACTTC.

This chain links TRBV28 with TRBJ2-7; D not resolved. The germline V and J ends were trimmed by 6 bases and 6 bases, with 24 bases remaining between them. This CDR3 contains 16 residues. The germline gives CDR1 MDHEN, CDR2 SYDVKM. CDR3 residues: CASSSRWVSSMSEQYF. CDR3 DNA: TGTGCCAGCAGCTCCCGGTGGGTTTCATCGATGAGCGAGCAGTACTTC.

The chain combines TRBV6-5 with TRBJ2-7, with D perhaps matching TRBD2 (5 bases). With 5 bases removed from V and 4 bases from J, the gap between germline ends came to 12 bases. The CDR3 covers 13 residues. Per germline, CDR1 MNHEY and CDR2 SVGAGI. CDR3 DNA: TGTGCCAGCAGTCACAATAGCGAGTACGAGCAGTACTTC. It yields the protein CASSHNSEYEQYF.

V usage is TRBV5-8 and J usage is TRBJ2-5; D possibly corresponds to TRBD1 (5 bases). Trimming shortened V by 0 bases and J by 0 bases, and 6 bases separated the two germline ends. The germline V gene has CDR1 SGHTS and CDR2 YDEGEE. CDR3 length equals 14 residues. This chain's CDR3 is CASSLGQNQETQYF. The CDR3 DNA reads TGTGCCAGCAGCTTGGGACAGAACCAAGAGACCCAGTACTTC.

The chain recombines TRBV6-6 with TRBJ1-1; D remains ambiguous. Trimming shortened V by 2 bases and J by 3 bases, and 10 bases separated the two germline ends. CDR1 and CDR2 from the germline V gene are MNHNY and SVGAGI (reference sequence). The CDR3 totals 14 residues. Written as DNA, the CDR3 is TGTGCCAGCAGTTACGGTGTCCGGGACACTGAAGCTTTCTTT. As protein: CASSYGVRDTEAFF.

The chain combines TRBV9 with TRBJ2-5; possibly TRBD1 or TRBD2 for D (5 bases each). The CDR3 extends over 13 amino acids. Trimming removed 6 bases from V and 5 bases from J, with 14 bases in between. The germline CDR1 and CDR2 sequences are SGDLS and YYNGEE. The CDR3 DNA sequence: TGTGCCAGCACCCTAGACAGAGGGGAGACCCAGTACTTC. It yields the protein CASTLDRGETQYF.

J is TRBJ2-7 and V is TRBV2, with D possibly being TRBD1 (5 bases). The CDR3 extends over 14 amino acids. Germline V gene lookup returns CDR1 SNHLY and CDR2 FYNNEI. V lost 6 bases, J lost 2 bases, and 14 bases lay in between. DNA for the CDR3: TGTGCCAGCAGGGTGGGGCGACTTACCTACGAGCAGTACTTC. This encodes CASRVGRLTYEQYF.

The V and J genes are TRBV28 and TRBJ1-1; 7 bases fit TRBD1. Germline CDR1 and CDR2: MDHEN and SYDVKM. The CDR3 is 15 amino acids. V was clipped by 4 bases and J by 5 bases; unmatched bases: 10. As DNA, the CDR3 is TGTGCCAGCAGTTCGTGGACAGGTCGGGGGACTGAAGCTTTCTTT. Residues: CASSSWTGRGTEAFF.

The rearrangement uses TRBV18 and TRBJ1-1; maybe TRBD1 (5 bases). Per the germline V gene, CDR1 is KGHSH and CDR2 is LQKENI. The V end lost 2 bases, the J end lost 4 bases, and 14 bases lay between the germline ends. The CDR3 runs 15 residues. CDR3 in DNA: TGTGCCAGCTCACCATCTGGGGGGGGAGGCACTGAAGCTTTCTTT. It translates to CASSPSGGGGTEAFF. Variable domain in full (rest from reference TRBV18 and TRBJ1-1): NAGVMQNPRHLVRRRGQEARLRCSPMKGHSHVYWYRQLPEEGLKFMVYLQKENIIDESGMPKERFSAEFPKEGPSILRIQQVVRGDSAAYFCASSPSGGGGTEAFFGQGTRLTVV.

This chain joins TRBV5-1 and TRBJ1-1; D is perhaps TRBD1 (5 bases). V was cut by 4 bases and J by 1 base, with 20 bases left in between. Germline V gene sequence: CDR1 SGHRS, CDR2 YFSETQ. The CDR3 has 17 amino acids. CDR3 nucleotides: TGCGCCAGCAGCCCCCGTGGGGGAGATCCAAGGAACACTGAAGCTTTCTTT. It encodes CASSPRGGDPRNTEAFF.

The chain couples TRBV30 to TRBJ2-7; the D gene is possibly TRBD1 (5 bases). CDR3 length equals 15 residues. CDR1 GTSNPN and CDR2 SVGIG come from the germline V gene (reference sequence). V was shortened by 0 bases and J by 3 bases, with 15 bases between the two germline ends. The CDR3 bases are TGTGCCTGGAGTGTATACAGGACCCACCACTACGAGCAGTACTTC. It yields the protein CAWSVYRTHHYEQYF.

V gene TRBV4-3 combines with J gene TRBJ2-3; 8 positions match TRBD2. The CDR3 runs to 14 residues. From germline, CDR1 is LGHNA and CDR2 YSLEER. The V segment lost 0 bases and the J segment 8 bases; nucleotides outside the gene matches: 4. The CDR3 is CASSQDGTRGTQYF. CDR3 DNA sequence: TGCGCCAGCAGCCAAGATGGGACTAGGGGTACGCAGTATTTT.

V is TRBV4-2 and J is TRBJ1-4, with a weak D call TRBD1 (6 bases). CDR3 size: 14 residues. From germline, CDR1 is LGHNA and CDR2 YNFKEQ. V was shortened by 6 bases and J by 4 bases, with 12 bases between the two germline ends. The CDR3 reads CASRVDSGNEKLFF. CDR3 coding DNA: TGTGCCAGCAGGGTGGACAGCGGTAATGAAAAACTGTTTTTT.

The chain links TRBV14 to TRBJ2-1, with 8 nucleotides matching TRBD2. CDR3 length: 15 amino acids. Per germline, CDR1 SGHDN and CDR2 FVKESK. J was trimmed by 5 bases and V by 4 bases; bases with no gene match: 7. The CDR3 spells CASSRLSGNDNEQFF. The CDR3 DNA reads as TGTGCCAGCAGCCGGCTTAGCGGGAACGACAATGAGCAGTTCTTC.

The chain combines TRBV7-9 with TRBJ1-1; D uncertain. Germline CDR1 reads SEHNR; CDR2 reads FQNEAQ (reference sequence). CDR3 length equals 13 residues. With 8 bases removed from V and 5 bases from J, the gap between germline ends came to 15 bases. In nucleotides, the CDR3 is TGTGCCAGCGCTAAGGGCTCTGGGACTGAAGCTTTCTTT. It translates to CASAKGSGTEAFF. Using reference TRBV7-9 and TRBJ1-1 for the parts outside the CDR3, the full variable domain is DTGVSQNPRHKITKRGQNVTFRCDPISEHNRLYWYRQTLGQGPEFLTYFQNEAQLEKSRLLSDRFSAERPKGSFSTLEIQRTEQGDSAMYLCASAKGSGTEAFFGQGTRLTVV.

A note on this clone: This CDR3 is also generated by other DNA sequences in the sample. The chain couples TRBV4-2 to TRBJ2-3, with TRBD2 matching 8 bases. The germline CDR1 and CDR2 sequences are LGHNA and YNFKEQ. The CDR3 length is 17 residues. Germline trimming cut 0 bases from V and 4 bases from J; bases unmatched to any gene: 9. The chain's CDR3 is CASSQESGTSGPDTQYF. CDR3 bases: TGTGCCAGCAGCCAAGAGTCGGGCACTAGCGGACCAGATACGCAGTATTTT.

The rearrangement links TRBV9 to TRBJ1-3; D call uncertain. The length of the CDR3 is 18 residues. With 1 base removed from V and 0 bases from J, the gap between germline ends came to 17 bases. The germline gives CDR1 SGDLS, CDR2 YYNGEE. In DNA form, the CDR3 reads TGTGCCAGCAGCGTAATGTCTTGGGCGGGAATCTCTGGAAACACCATATATTTT. Its protein product is CASSVMSWAGISGNTIYF.

The count of this clone is one. V gene TRBV6-5 combines with J gene TRBJ2-7, with TRBD1 identical over 7 bases. V gave up 6 bases and J gave up 2 bases; unmatched junction bases: 7. Germline V gene lookup returns CDR1 MNHEY and CDR2 SVGAGI. The CDR3 is 14 amino acids. CDR3 region: CASSRDRDAYEQYF. The CDR3, as DNA: TGTGCCAGCAGCCGTGACAGGGACGCCTACGAGCAGTACTTC.

The chain employs TRBV7-2 and TRBJ2-7; the match to TRBD1 covers 10 bases. The CDR3 has 16 amino acids. V shed 6 bases and J 4 bases; nucleotides not matched to a gene: 12. Germline-derived CDR1 and CDR2 are SGHTA and FQGNSA. This CDR3 is CASSPLGGTGVYEQYF. The DNA for the CDR3 is TGTGCCAGCAGTCCCCTTGGGGGGACAGGGGTTTACGAGCAGTACTTC.

V usage is TRBV19 and J usage is TRBJ1-2; TRBD1 agrees at 9 bases. The V gene's germline CDR1 is LNHDA and CDR2 SQIVND (reference sequence). There are 15 residues in the CDR3. V lost 5 bases and J lost 10; bases outside the gene matches: 14. The CDR3 DNA reads as TGTGCCAGTAGTCACAAACGGACAGGGGCATGGGACTACACCTTC. Translating gives CASSHKRTGAWDYTF.

The V call is TRBV5-4, the J call TRBJ2-7; weak D call: TRBD1 (5 bases). V lost 0 bases, J lost 6 bases, and 16 bases lay in between. CDR1 and CDR2 (germline): SGHNT, YYREEE (reference sequence). CDR3 length equals 15 residues. CDR3 amino acids: CASSLGGARDREQYF. The CDR3 DNA reads TGTGCCAGCAGCTTGGGTGGGGCCAGAGACCGCGAGCAGTACTTC.

The chain joins TRBV4-2 to TRBJ2-5; 8 bases are a match to TRBD2. The CDR3 totals 15 residues. Trimming removed 2 bases from V and 5 bases from J; junction bases left unmatched: 7. Germline V gives CDR1 LGHNA, CDR2 YNFKEQ. CDR3 sequence: CASSQTGTSGETQYF. DNA of the CDR3: TGTGCCAGCAGCCAAACCGGGACTAGTGGGGAGACCCAGTACTTC.

The CDR3: CASKLTKGIGGYTF. The CDR3 nucleotides are TGTGCCAGCAAATTGACCAAGGGGATAGGCGGCTACACCTTC. The chain combines TRBV2 with TRBJ1-2, with a tentative D call TRBD1 (5 bases). This CDR3 contains 14 residues. V gave up 7 bases and J gave up 8 bases, with 20 bases separating them. Germline CDR1 reads SNHLY; CDR2 reads FYNNEI.

As to this clone: One end of the junction fails to match germline, which may point to a read error. The rearrangement links TRBV5-1 to TRBJ2-7, with D perhaps assigned TRBD1 or TRBD2 (5 bases each). Germline V gene data show CDR1 as SGHRS and CDR2 as YFSETQ. The CDR3 runs to 12 residues. The CDR3 reads CASSQDSSRECF. CDR3 DNA: TGCGCCAGCAGCCAGGACTCAAGCAGGGAGTGCTTC. Using reference TRBV5-1 and TRBJ2-7 for the parts outside the CDR3, the full variable domain is KAGVTQTPRYLIKTRGQQVTLSCSPISGHRSVSWYQQTPGQGLQFLFEYFSETQRNKGNFPGRFSGRQFSNSRSEMNVSTLELGDSALYLCASSQDSSRECFGPGTRLTVT.